This passage covers 25 T cell receptor beta chains from one sample sequenced in a study of CD8 T cells in Susac syndrome. Random hexamers were used to reverse transcribe an amount of 0.5 to 1 ug RNA. TCRdb redid the calling of the immunoSEQ multiplex PCR reads with MiXCR, one entry per CDR3 protein. This sample has about 120,000 distinct CDR3 sequences, with 94% found just once. Input material: CD4+ T cells from PBMCs. These receptors all come from a human donor in good health.

This sequence joins TRBV7-2 and TRBJ2-2; 7 positions match TRBD1. The CDR3 contains 17 residues. V dropped 3 bases and J dropped 4; count of bases not matched to a gene: 11. Germline CDR1 is SGHTA and CDR2 is FQGNSA. The CDR3 reads CASSLSPTGSATGELFF. For the CDR3, the DNA is TGTGCCAGCAGCTTGTCCCCGACAGGGTCGGCCACCGGGGAGCTGTTTTTT.

This chain links TRBV18 with TRBJ2-7; no firm D call. The CDR3 is made up of 12 amino acids. V shed 5 bases and J shed 5 bases, with 10 bases lying between them. The V gene's germline CDR1 is KGHSH and CDR2 LQKENI. CDR3 in DNA: TGTGCCAGCTCATCGGGTTCGAACGAGCAGTACTTC. It encodes CASSSGSNEQYF.

This clonotype was counted a single time. CDR3 residues: CASSRSVADNEQFF. The CDR3 coding sequence is TGTGCCAGCAGCCGGAGCGTAGCGGACAATGAGCAGTTCTTC. The chain has TRBV3-1 and TRBJ2-1; D is perhaps TRBD2 (6 bases). The V end was cut by 4 bases, the J end by 5 bases, with 12 bases between. This CDR3 is built from 14 residues. CDR1 is LGHDT, CDR2 YNNKEL, per germline (reference sequence).

This clonotype was seen a handful of times. The chain combines TRBV6-1 with TRBJ1-1; TRBD1 is a possible D gene (6 bases). V gave up 6 bases and J gave up 4 bases, with 21 bases separating them. This CDR3 is 16 amino acids long. The germline V gene encodes CDR1 MNHNS and CDR2 SASEGT. CDR3 residues: CASSHDRRPSATEAFF. The CDR3, as DNA: TGTGCCAGCAGCCATGACAGGCGGCCTTCGGCCACTGAAGCTTTCTTT.

The rearrangement uses TRBV12-3 or TRBV12-4 and TRBJ2-3; 8 bases are a match to TRBD2. Trimming removed 3 bases from V and 0 bases from J; junction bases left unmatched: 2. There are 15 residues in the CDR3. For the CDR3, the DNA is TGTGCCAGCAGTTTCCCTAGCGGGAGCACAGATACGCAGTATTTT. Encoded protein: CASSFPSGSTDTQYF.

The chain combines TRBV7-6 with TRBJ2-2, with no clear D. CDR1 and CDR2 (germline): SGHVS, FNYEAQ. The CDR3 extends over 14 amino acids. The ends were cut back, 2 bases at V and 1 base at J, with 5 bases in the middle. The CDR3 protein is CASSLLGNTGELFF. Here the CDR3 DNA reads TGTGCCAGCAGCTTACTAGGGAACACCGGGGAGCTGTTTTTT.

The V call is TRBV19, the J call TRBJ1-1; 9 nucleotides align to TRBD1. The CDR3 spans 17 residues. In germline, CDR1 is LNHDA, CDR2 SQIVND (reference sequence). V lost 8 bases and J lost 1; bases outside the gene matches: 14. CDR3 in amino acids: CASGKKDRGLENTEAFF. CDR3 nucleotides: TGTGCCAGTGGTAAAAAGGACAGGGGCCTGGAGAACACTGAAGCTTTCTTT.

The rearrangement links TRBV19 to TRBJ2-2; D may be TRBD2 (6 bases). Germline V gene sequence: CDR1 LNHDA, CDR2 SQIVND (reference sequence). V dropped 8 bases and J dropped 4 bases, with 14 bases sitting between them. The CDR3 consists of 14 residues. CDR3 sequence: CASLRDWFTGELFF. The CDR3 coding sequence is TGTGCCAGTCTTAGGGACTGGTTCACCGGGGAGCTGTTTTTT.

This chain uses TRBV20-1 with TRBJ2-2; no clear D gene. The germline gives CDR1 DFQATT, CDR2 SNEGSKA (reference sequence). Trimming stripped 3 bases from V and 2 bases from J, with 4 bases between. CDR3 length: 12 amino acids. The CDR3 nucleotides are TGCAGTGCTAGTGAAAACACCGGGGAGCTGTTTTTT. Protein product: CSASENTGELFF.

The rearrangement joins TRBV20-1 to TRBJ1-5; D is possibly TRBD1 (5 bases). The V gene lost 3 bases and the J gene lost 6 bases, with 12 bases spanning the gap. Germline lookup yields CDR1 DFQATT and CDR2 SNEGSKA (reference sequence). The CDR3 has 13 amino acids. CDR3 region: CSARWGPGQPQHF. The DNA for the CDR3 is TGCAGTGCTAGGTGGGGACCGGGTCAGCCCCAGCATTTT.

J is TRBJ1-4 and V is TRBV6-1; tentative D call: TRBD1 (5 bases). V dropped 1 base and J dropped 0 bases, with 9 bases sitting between them. Germline V gene data show CDR1 as MNHNS and CDR2 as SASEGT. The CDR3 spans 16 residues. CDR3 in DNA: TGTGCCAGCAGTGAAGACAGGAGTGCAACTAATGAAAAACTGTTTTTT. Encoded protein: CASSEDRSATNEKLFF.

This chain connects TRBV20-1 to TRBJ2-7, with 9 bases matching TRBD2. The germline CDR1 and CDR2 sequences are DFQATT and SNEGSKA (reference sequence). The J segment lost 2 bases and the V segment lost 1 base, leaving 0 bases of the junction unmatched. The CDR3 runs 13 residues. The CDR3 bases are TGCAGTGCTAGAGCTAGCGGGACCTACGAGCAGTACTTC. This codes for CSARASGTYEQYF.

The sample holds one count of this clonotype. The J gene is TRBJ2-1, the V gene TRBV18; 9 bases line up with TRBD2. V gave up 5 bases and J gave up 2 bases; unmatched junction bases: 4. Germline V gene lookup returns CDR1 KGHSH and CDR2 LQKENI. CDR3 length equals 15 residues. CDR3 nucleotide sequence: TGTGCCAGCTCATACGGACTAGCGACCTACAATGAGCAGTTCTTC. Protein: CASSYGLATYNEQFF.

This chain connects TRBV7-3 to TRBJ2-3; 11 nucleotides match TRBD2. The ends lost 1 base at V and 6 bases at J; junction bases unmatched: 6. Germline V CDR1 and CDR2: SGHTA, FQGTGA. The CDR3 loop spans 16 amino acids. The CDR3 reads CASSLMVAGGMDTQYF. The CDR3, as DNA: TGTGCCAGCAGCTTAATGGTAGCGGGAGGGATGGATACGCAGTATTTT.

The chain employs TRBV3-1 and TRBJ1-3; D remains unclear. This CDR3 is built from 18 residues. With 0 bases removed from V and 0 bases from J, the gap between germline ends came to 15 bases. Looked up from germline, CDR1 is LGHDT and CDR2 is YNNKEL (reference sequence). The CDR3 DNA reads TGTGCCAGCAGCCAAGAGTCCCCCCCGATACGCTCTGGAAACACCATATATTTT. Translation gives CASSQESPPIRSGNTIYF. The complete variable domain, with remaining parts taken from reference TRBV3-1 and TRBJ1-3, reads DTAVSQTPKYLVTQMGNDKSIKCEQNLGHDTMYWYKQDSKKFLKIMFSYNNKELIINETVPNRFSPKSPDKAHLNLHINSLELGDSAVYFCASSQESPPIRSGNTIYFGEGSWLTVV.

This chain links TRBV30 with TRBJ2-1; 11 bases match TRBD2. The ends lost 5 bases at V and 4 bases at J; junction bases unmatched: 4. From germline, CDR1 is GTSNPN and CDR2 SVGIG (reference sequence). This CDR3 is 14 amino acids long. CDR3 sequence reads: CAWQSSGRYNEQFF. CDR3 sequence (DNA): TGTGCCTGGCAATCTAGCGGGAGGTACAATGAGCAGTTCTTC.

This rearrangement joins TRBV3-1 to TRBJ2-3; D is perhaps TRBD1 or TRBD2 (5 bases each). V lost 2 bases and J lost 4, with 13 bases in between. Germline V gene lookup returns CDR1 LGHDT and CDR2 YNNKEL (reference sequence). The CDR3 is 15 residues long. As DNA, the CDR3 is TGTGCCAGCAGCCAACTTTGGGGGAACGCAGATACGCAGTATTTT. Amino acids: CASSQLWGNADTQYF.

The chain recombines TRBV12-3 or TRBV12-4 with TRBJ1-1; a weak D match, TRBD1 (5 bases). This CDR3 has 13 residues. V lost 2 bases and J 4 bases, leaving 8 bases between the germline ends. CDR3 nucleotides: TGTGCCAGCAGTTTAATGGGGCCCACTGAAGCTTTCTTT. Translation gives CASSLMGPTEAFF.

This rearrangement joins TRBV28 to TRBJ1-4, with D possibly TRBD1 on 5 matching bases. The germline V gene encodes CDR1 MDHEN and CDR2 SYDVKM. The CDR3 runs to 17 residues. V was pared by 4 bases and J by 0 bases, with 15 bases between. The CDR3 bases are TGTGCCAGCAGTTCGACCGGAGGGGCCGCAACTAATGAAAAACTGTTTTTT. Translation gives CASSSTGGAATNEKLFF. Complete variable domain (other parts from reference TRBV28 and TRBJ1-4): DVKVTQSSRYLVKRTGEKVFLECVQDMDHENMFWYRQDPGLGLRLIYFSYDVKMKEKGDIPEGYSVSREKKERFSLILESASTNQTSMYLCASSSTGGAATNEKLFFGSGTQLSVL.

V usage is TRBV4-3 and J usage is TRBJ2-2, with D tentatively TRBD1 (5 bases). Germline V gives CDR1 LGHNA, CDR2 YSLEER. Trimming shortened V by 0 bases and J by 2 bases, and 19 bases separated the two germline ends. The CDR3 has 19 residues. Here the CDR3 reads CASSQDLKHRQLNTGELFF. The CDR3 bases are TGCGCCAGCAGCCAAGATCTAAAGCACAGACAGTTAAACACCGGGGAGCTGTTTTTT.

The rearrangement links TRBV30 to TRBJ1-2, with TRBD1 matching over 7 bases. Looked up from germline, CDR1 is GTSNPN and CDR2 is SVGIG (reference sequence). V gave up 7 bases and J gave up 0 bases; unmatched junction bases: 5. The CDR3 is made up of 13 amino acids. CDR3 loop: CASQGSANYGYTF. CDR3 sequence (DNA): TGTGCCTCACAGGGGTCCGCTAACTATGGCTACACCTTC.

The chain combines TRBV6-9 with TRBJ2-2; D not resolved. This CDR3 spans 13 amino acids. Germline loops: CDR1 MNHGY, CDR2 SVAAGI. The V gene lost 4 bases and the J gene lost 5 bases, with 8 bases spanning the gap. The CDR3 region is CASSSSETGELFF. The CDR3, as DNA: TGTGCCAGCAGTTCATCTGAGACCGGGGAGCTGTTTTTT.

The genes are TRBV7-2 and TRBJ2-3; D not resolved. Trimming removed 5 bases from V and 2 bases from J, with 14 bases in between. In germline, CDR1 is SGHTA, CDR2 FQGNSA. This CDR3 has 15 residues. For the CDR3, the DNA is TGTGCCAGCAGCCTCGCCCGGAGCACCACAGATACGCAGTATTTT. It is translated as CASSLARSTTDTQYF.

This clonotype was found once. This chain connects TRBV3-1 to TRBJ1-1, with a tentative D call TRBD1 (5 bases). Trimming cost V 4 bases and J 3 bases, with 9 bases left between them. This CDR3 is built from 13 residues. Looked up from germline, CDR1 is LGHDT and CDR2 is YNNKEL (reference sequence). The CDR3 region has the DNA TGTGCCAGCAGCCTCAGGGTCGACACTGAAGCTTTCTTT. Translation gives CASSLRVDTEAFF.

The chain employs TRBV3-1 and TRBJ2-7; 7 bases agree with TRBD2. This CDR3 has 15 residues. V gave up 4 bases and J gave up 6 bases; unmatched junction bases: 12. The germline V gene encodes CDR1 LGHDT and CDR2 YNNKEL (reference sequence). The CDR3 loop reads CASSPGGGSYSEQYF. In nucleotides, the CDR3 is TGTGCCAGCAGCCCTGGAGGCGGGAGCTACTCCGAGCAGTACTTC.